This entry lists 14 T cell receptor beta chains sequenced from one sample in a study of metastatic and nonmetastatic thyroid tumors. TCRdb reassembled clones from the PCR reads with MiXCR. The sample has roughly 98,000 clones, more than 12% seen once. Thyroid surgery had not been preceded by any treatment in any patient. Source material: blood. These receptors all stem from a female donor with papillary thyroid cancer or a benign thyroid nodule (not recorded which). Some clones in this sample may be carry-over from other donors' samples.

The sample holds a few counts of this clone. The rearrangement joins TRBV6-5 to TRBJ2-5; D might be TRBD2 (5 bases). Trimming removed 6 bases at V and 7 bases at J, with 12 bases between. Germline CDR1 and CDR2: MNHEY and SVGAGI. The CDR3 covers 12 residues. CDR3 sequence: CASSAQRGTQYF. The CDR3 DNA is TGTGCCAGCAGCGCTCAACGGGGGACCCAGTACTTC.

Points on this clone: Relative to the germline gene, one junction end is altered; a read error may explain this. The chain uses TRBV7-3 and TRBJ2-7, with 11 bases matching TRBD2. This CDR3 region has 14 residues. Germline CDR1 reads SGHTA; CDR2 reads FQGTGA. The CDR3: CAISPTSGGYEHYF. DNA for the CDR3: TGTGCCATCAGCCCAACTAGCGGGGGCTACGAGCATTACTTC. Full variable domain (outside the CDR3, taken from reference TRBV7-3 and TRBJ2-7): GAGVSQTPSNKVTEKGKYVELRCDPISGHTALYWYRQSLGQGPEFLIYFQGTGAADDSGLPNDRFFAVRPEGSVSTLKIQRTERGDSAVYLCAISPTSGGYEHYFGPGTRLTVT.

This clone was counted only a few times. The junction departs from the called germline gene at one end, perhaps through a read error. The chain is built from TRBV12-3 or TRBV12-4 and TRBJ2-2, with 8 bases fitting TRBD1. The CDR3 totals 15 residues. The CDR3 DNA reads as TGTGCCAGCAGTCAGGGGACAGGATCCACCGTGGAGCTGTTTTTT. Translated: CASSQGTGSTVELFF.

This clone was detected ten times or more. The chain uses TRBV9 and TRBJ2-1; maybe TRBD2 (6 bases). CDR1 is SGDLS, CDR2 YYNGEE, per germline. The CDR3 is 16 amino acids. Trimming left V 2 bases short and J 0 bases short, with 12 bases between. CDR3 sequence: CASSVGTFSSYNEQFF. The CDR3 DNA reads TGTGCCAGCAGCGTGGGGACTTTCAGCTCCTACAATGAGCAGTTCTTC.

This clone was seen repeatedly, ten times or more. It is likely a read error, because the conserved phenylalanine at the end of the CDR3 is missing. This rearrangement joins TRBV2 to TRBJ1-2, with D possibly TRBD1 on 5 matching bases. Trimming took off 9 bases at V and 2 bases at J, with 13 bases between the two ends. The CDR3 has 13 amino acids. Germline CDR1 is SNHLY and CDR2 is FYNNEI. CDR3 nucleotide sequence: TGTGCCAGTGGTGGCAGGGAAAACTATGGCTACACCTCC. Protein product: CASGGRENYGYTS.

The CDR3 here is CASRQGGVTGANVLTF. CDR3 bases: TGTGCCAGCAGACAGGGCGGGGTCACCGGGGCCAACGTCCTGACTTTC. This sequence joins TRBV11-2 and TRBJ2-6, with D perhaps TRBD1 or TRBD2 (6 bases each). Looked up from germline, CDR1 is SGHAT and CDR2 is FQNNGV. This CDR3 has 16 residues. V lost 6 bases and J 4 bases, leaving 16 bases between the germline ends.

The rearrangement uses TRBV28 and TRBJ1-2; tentatively, D is TRBD1 (5 bases). The V end was cut by 4 bases, the J end by 5 bases, with 17 bases between. This CDR3 is built from 15 residues. The germline V gene has CDR1 MDHEN and CDR2 SYDVKM. For the CDR3, the DNA is TGTGCCAGCAGTTGGAGGCGGGGGAGCATATATGGCTACACCTTC. The encoded protein is CASSWRRGSIYGYTF.

On this clone itself: Other DNA sequences in the sample encode the same CDR3. The chain carries TRBV20-1 and TRBJ2-5; TRBD2 matches 13 bases. V gave up 1 base and J gave up 2 bases; unmatched junction bases: 1. Germline V lookup: CDR1 DFQATT, CDR2 SNEGSKA (reference sequence). This CDR3 is 15 amino acids long. The CDR3 region is CSARGTSGGQETQYF. For the CDR3, the DNA is TGCAGTGCTAGAGGGACTAGCGGGGGTCAAGAGACCCAGTACTTC.

The chain combines TRBV28 with TRBJ1-5; D not resolved. CDR1 and CDR2 (germline): MDHEN, SYDVKM. The CDR3 covers 15 residues. The V gene lost 3 bases and the J gene lost 2 bases, with 11 bases spanning the gap. Here the CDR3 DNA reads TGTGCCAGCAGTTTGGGAGGCACATGCAATCAGCCCCAGCATTTT. As protein: CASSLGGTCNQPQHF.

This clone was seen many times. V usage is TRBV5-1 and J usage is TRBJ1-1; D remains unclear. The V gene's germline CDR1 is SGHRS and CDR2 YFSETQ. Trimming removed 4 bases at V and 6 bases at J, with 13 bases between. CDR3 length: 13 residues. CDR3 protein: CASSPSMGSEAFF. The CDR3 nucleotides are TGCGCCAGCAGCCCGAGCATGGGGTCTGAAGCTTTCTTT.

Worth noting for this clone: Other DNA sequences of this sample code for an identical CDR3. This rearrangement joins TRBV11-1 to TRBJ2-1; D gene uncertain. Per germline, CDR1 SGHAT and CDR2 FQDESV (reference sequence). The CDR3 extends over 18 amino acids. Trimming pared 5 bases from V and 8 bases from J, leaving 28 bases between. CDR3 in DNA: TGTGCCAGCAGCGTACCCCCTCCGCGTGCGGAAGGGTATGATGAGCAGTTCTTC. This codes for CASSVPPPRAEGYDEQFF.

This sequence joins TRBV20-1 and TRBJ2-7; 10 nucleotides agree with TRBD2. Germline CDR1 DFQATT, CDR2 SNEGSKA (reference sequence). V gave up 3 bases and J gave up 5 bases; unmatched junction bases: 13. The CDR3 consists of 16 residues. DNA for the CDR3: TGCAGTGCTAGTGCCCCTAGCGGGAGAGGGGTCCACGAGCAGTACTTC. As protein: CSASAPSGRGVHEQYF.

This clone was picked up a small number of times. The chain is built from TRBV6-1 and TRBJ2-3, with 8 nucleotides matching TRBD1. V shed 0 bases, J shed 3 bases, and the junction held 8 bases outside the gene matches. This CDR3 comprises 17 residues. Per the germline V gene, CDR1 is MNHNS and CDR2 is SASEGT. CDR3 in amino acids: CASSEAAGGYGTDTQYF. CDR3 DNA: TGTGCCAGCAGTGAAGCAGCAGGGGGCTACGGGACAGATACGCAGTATTTT.

This clone has a count of ten or more. The rearrangement links TRBV6-2 or TRBV6-3 to TRBJ2-7; the D call may be TRBD1 or TRBD2 (5 bases each). There are 14 residues in the CDR3. V dropped 4 bases and J dropped 2 bases, with 12 bases sitting between them. Per germline, CDR1 MNHEY and CDR2 SVGEGT. In DNA form, the CDR3 reads TGTGCCAGCAGTTTACCGGGACCCCCCTACGAGCAGTACTTC. Protein product: CASSLPGPPYEQYF.